This paragraph covers one TCR beta chain sequence. These data come from a study of blood T cell repertoires in COVID-19. At the level of the study: T cells, B-cell-depleted T cells, or PBMCs provided the cDNA or gDNA that served as material.

Per the original data handling: Cell counts per sample came from amplifying reference gene primers. This table comes from immunoSEQ multiplex PCR, and its TCRdb copy is limited to in-frame clones, with some not included. V and J calls and clone size are copied from that table; D and trimming were computed from the DNA. The data show around 120,000 clones, approximately 69% seen once. Germline V gene data show CDR1 as LGHNA and CDR2 as YSLEER. CDR3 length: 15 amino acids. V was clipped by 0 bases and J by 13 bases, with 19 bases between them. The sample comprised peripheral blood. The J gene is TRBJ2-1, the V gene TRBV4-3; weak D call: TRBD2 (6 bases). This receptor was obtained from a man at least 80 years old with acute or convalescent COVID-19. Here the CDR3 reads CASSQEEGGRAVQFF. The CDR3 DNA reads as TGCGCCAGCAGCCAAGAGGAGGGCGGCAGAGCTGTTCAGTTCTTC.